What follows is one T cell receptor beta chain and its context. Data came from immunoSEQ multiplex PCR; TCRdb stores just in-frame clones and leaves some out. The data show roughly 300,000 clones, about 88% seen once. This record comes from a study of blood T cell repertoires in COVID-19. Study context: Specimens from acute and convalescent COVID-19 originated in the United States, Italy and Spain. Nucleic acid was either cDNA or gDNA, and it came from T cells, B-cell-depleted T cells, or PBMCs.

The germline V and J ends were trimmed by 8 bases and 5 bases, with 15 bases remaining between them. The CDR3 extends over 13 amino acids. From germline, CDR1 is LNHNV and CDR2 YYDKDF (reference sequence). This clonotype was obtained from a human donor with COVID-19, enrolled during active disease. The donor label of this sample is uncertain. The chain combines TRBV15 with TRBJ2-5; weak D call: TRBD1 (5 bases). Material for sequencing was peripheral blood. The CDR3 DNA sequence: TGTGCCACCGGGGCCCGCCGTGGGGAGACCCAGTACTTC. Its translation: CATGARRGETQYF.